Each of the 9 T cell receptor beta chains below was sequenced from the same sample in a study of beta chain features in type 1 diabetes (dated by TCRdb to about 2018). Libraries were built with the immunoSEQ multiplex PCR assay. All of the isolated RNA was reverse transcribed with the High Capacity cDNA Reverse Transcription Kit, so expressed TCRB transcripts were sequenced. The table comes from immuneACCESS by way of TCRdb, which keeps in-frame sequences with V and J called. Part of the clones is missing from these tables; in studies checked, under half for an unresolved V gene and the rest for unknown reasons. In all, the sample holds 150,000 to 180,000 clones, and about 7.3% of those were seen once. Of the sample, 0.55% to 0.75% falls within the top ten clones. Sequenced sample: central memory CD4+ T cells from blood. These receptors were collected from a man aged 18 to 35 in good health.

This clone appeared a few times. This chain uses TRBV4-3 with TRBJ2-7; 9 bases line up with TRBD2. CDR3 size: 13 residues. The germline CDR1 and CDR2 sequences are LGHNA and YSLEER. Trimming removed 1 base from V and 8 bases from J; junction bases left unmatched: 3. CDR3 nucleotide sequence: TGCGCCAGCAGCCAAGGTCTAGCGGGACAGCAGTACTTC. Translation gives CASSQGLAGQQYF.

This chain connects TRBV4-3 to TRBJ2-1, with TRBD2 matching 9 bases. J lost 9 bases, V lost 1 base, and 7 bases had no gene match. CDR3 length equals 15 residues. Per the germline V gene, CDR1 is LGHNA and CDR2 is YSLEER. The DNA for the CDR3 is TGCGCCAGCAGCCAAGGACTAGCGGAAAGGGGTGAGCAGTTCTTC. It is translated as CASSQGLAERGEQFF.

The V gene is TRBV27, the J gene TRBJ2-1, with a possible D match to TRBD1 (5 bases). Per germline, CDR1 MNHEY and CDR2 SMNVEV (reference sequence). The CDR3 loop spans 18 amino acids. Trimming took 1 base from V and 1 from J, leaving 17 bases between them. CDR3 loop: CASSLLGATLVSYNEQFF. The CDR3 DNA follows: TGTGCCAGCAGTTTATTAGGGGCAACGCTTGTGTCCTACAATGAGCAGTTCTTC.

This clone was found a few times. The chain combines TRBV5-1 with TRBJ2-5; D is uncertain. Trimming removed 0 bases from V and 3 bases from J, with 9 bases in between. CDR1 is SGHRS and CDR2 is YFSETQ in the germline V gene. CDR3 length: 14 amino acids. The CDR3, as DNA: TGCGCCAGCAGCTTGGTTTCCGCAGAAGAGACCCAGTACTTC. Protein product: CASSLVSAEETQYF.

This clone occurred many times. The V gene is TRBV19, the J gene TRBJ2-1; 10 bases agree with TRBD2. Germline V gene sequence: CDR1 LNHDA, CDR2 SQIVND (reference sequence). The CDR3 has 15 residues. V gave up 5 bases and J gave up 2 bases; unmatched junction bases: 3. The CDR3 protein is CASSGGTSAYNEQFF. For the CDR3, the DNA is TGTGCCAGTAGTGGGGGGACTAGCGCCTACAATGAGCAGTTCTTC.

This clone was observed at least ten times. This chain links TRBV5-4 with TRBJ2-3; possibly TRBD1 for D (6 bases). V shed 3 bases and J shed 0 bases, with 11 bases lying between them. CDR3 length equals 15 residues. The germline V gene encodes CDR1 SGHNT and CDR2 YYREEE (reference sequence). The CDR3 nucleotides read TGTGCCAGCAGCTCCGAACAGGGAAGCACAGATACGCAGTATTTT. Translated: CASSSEQGSTDTQYF.

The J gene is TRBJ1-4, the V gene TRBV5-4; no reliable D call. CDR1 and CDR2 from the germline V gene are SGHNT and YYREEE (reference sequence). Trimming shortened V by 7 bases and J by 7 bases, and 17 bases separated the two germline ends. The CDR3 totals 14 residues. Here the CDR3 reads CASSPSRRGEKLFF. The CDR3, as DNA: TGTGCCAGCTCACCCTCCCGTCGGGGTGAAAAACTGTTTTTT.

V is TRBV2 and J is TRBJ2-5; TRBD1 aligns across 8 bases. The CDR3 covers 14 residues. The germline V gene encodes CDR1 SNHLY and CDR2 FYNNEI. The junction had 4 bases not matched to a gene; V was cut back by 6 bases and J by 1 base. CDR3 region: CASSRQGSQETQYF. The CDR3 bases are TGTGCCAGCAGCCGACAGGGGTCCCAAGAGACCCAGTACTTC.

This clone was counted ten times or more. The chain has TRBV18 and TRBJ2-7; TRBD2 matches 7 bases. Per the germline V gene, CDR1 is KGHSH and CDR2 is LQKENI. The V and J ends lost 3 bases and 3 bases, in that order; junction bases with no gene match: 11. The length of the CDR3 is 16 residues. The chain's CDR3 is CASSPGTASGIYEQYF. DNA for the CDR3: TGTGCCAGCTCACCTGGAACGGCTAGCGGCATCTACGAGCAGTACTTC.